The 7 T cell receptor beta chains in this list originate from one sample, sequenced in a study of cytomegalovirus exposure and HLA in healthy donors. The PCR was carried out with 60 Vbeta primers and 13 Jbeta primers. TCRdb's copy holds only in-frame clones and misses some; the assay was immunoSEQ multiplex PCR. The listing records about 79,000 clones. Material: PBMCs. The receptors come from a man aged 25-45 years in good health and CMV-seronegative.

The chain couples TRBV27 to TRBJ2-7; TRBD2 matches 12 bases. Germline V gene data show CDR1 as MNHEY and CDR2 as SMNVEV (reference sequence). With V trimmed by 7 bases and J by 0 bases, 7 bases remained unmatched. The CDR3 covers 16 residues. CDR3 nucleotides: TGTGCCAGCACTTCGGGACTAGCGGGCCCCTCCTACGAGCAGTACTTC. The encoded protein is CASTSGLAGPSYEQYF.

The chain joins TRBV4-1 to TRBJ2-1, with 7 bases matching TRBD2. From germline, CDR1 is MGHRA and CDR2 YSYEKL. There are 16 residues in the CDR3. V dropped 7 bases and J dropped 3; count of bases not matched to a gene: 12. CDR3 residues: CASTSHGLGSYNEQFF. The CDR3 DNA follows: TGCGCCAGCACCTCCCATGGACTAGGAAGCTACAATGAGCAGTTCTTC.

The chain has TRBV5-1 and TRBJ2-3; the match to TRBD2 covers 16 bases. Trimming removed 4 bases from V and 6 bases from J; junction bases left unmatched: 8. Germline V gives CDR1 SGHRS, CDR2 YFSETQ. The CDR3 covers 17 residues. CDR3 nucleotide sequence: TGCGCCAGCAGCACGGGGACTAGCGGGGGGGTAGTCGATACGCAGTATTTT. Its protein is CASSTGTSGGVVDTQYF.

CDR3 bases: TGTGCCAGCAGTTTGTACCCAACTAGCTCCGAGCAGTTCTTC. Protein product: CASSLYPTSSEQFF. This chain links TRBV13 with TRBJ2-1; D perhaps matches TRBD2 (6 bases). This CDR3 has 14 amino acids. Germline V gives CDR1 PRHDT, CDR2 FYEKMQ (reference sequence). The V end lost 6 bases, the J end lost 10 bases, and 19 bases lay between the germline ends.

V and J are TRBV29-1 and TRBJ1-1; D may be TRBD1 (5 bases). V lost 4 bases to trimming and J lost 4 bases, with 16 bases between them. This CDR3 contains 14 residues. Per germline, CDR1 SQVTM and CDR2 ANQGSEA. The DNA of the CDR3 is TGCAGCGTTGTCGGGGGGGTCAGGGTCACTGAAGCTTTCTTT. Its translation is CSVVGGVRVTEAFF.

The CDR3 nucleotides read TGTGCCAGCAGGGGGGGACAGGGGGATGGCTACACCTTC. Translated: CASRGGQGDGYTF. V usage is TRBV27 and J usage is TRBJ1-2; 11 nucleotides agree with TRBD1. Trimming took 6 bases from V and 6 from J; bases not matched to a gene: 3. The length of the CDR3 is 13 residues. The V gene's germline CDR1 is MNHEY and CDR2 SMNVEV (reference sequence).

The V call is TRBV6-6, the J call TRBJ1-2; D gene uncertain. Trimming took off 4 bases at V and 5 bases at J, with 11 bases between the two ends. CDR1 is MNHNY, CDR2 SVGAGI, per germline (reference sequence). The CDR3 is 13 residues long. CDR3 region: CASSLGSKYGYTF. The CDR3, as DNA: TGTGCCAGCAGTTTGGGCAGCAAGTATGGCTACACCTTC.